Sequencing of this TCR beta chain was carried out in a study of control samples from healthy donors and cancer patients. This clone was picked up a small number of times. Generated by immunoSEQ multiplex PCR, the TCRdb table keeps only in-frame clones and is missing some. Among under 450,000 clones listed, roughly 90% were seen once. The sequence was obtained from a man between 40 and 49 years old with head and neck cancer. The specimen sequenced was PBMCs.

This CDR3 reads CASSYNDDSLTNGYTF. The CDR3 DNA sequence: TGTGCCAGCAGTTACAATGATGACAGCCTCACTAATGGCTACACCTTC. The rearrangement uses TRBV6-5 and TRBJ1-2, with TRBD1 as a possible D gene (5 bases). Trimming left V 2 bases short and J 6 bases short, with 19 bases between. This CDR3 contains 16 residues. Germline V gene sequence: CDR1 MNHEY, CDR2 SVGAGI.